This TCR beta chain is drawn from a study of blood T cell repertoires in COVID-19 (dated by TCRdb to about 2020). About the full investigation: Samples covering the acute and convalescent phases of COVID-19 were provided by collaborators in the United States, Italy and Spain. The material from the prospective study consisted of cDNA or gDNA derived from T cells, B-cell-depleted T cells, or PBMCs. The dataset comprised deeply sampled blood TCRbeta repertoires from subjects exposed to, actively infected with, or recovered from COVID-19. The repertoires were released in a freely available public database meant as a resource for research on the immune response to SARS-CoV-2. The samples were drawn from the first 160 participants of the ongoing ImmuneRACE study and from 1,200 or so subjects provided by 6 global collaborators. Sample metadata almost always included a de-identified subject ID, COVID-19 status, age in years and sex. Where available, HLA class I and class II types were taken from metadata supplied by the sample provider and were not determined by assay-based typing. What the authors observed across the whole study: Clinical and demographic metadata were provided uncurated, with the amount varying by source and participant.

V trim: 2 bases; J trim: 0 bases; unmatched bases: 4. Counted from cysteine to phenylalanine, this CDR3 has 16 amino acids. Here the CDR3 DNA is all that survives: 48 bases in frame from base 1. The germline V gene encodes CDR1 SGHRS and CDR2 YFSETQ. TCRbeta CDR3 regions were amplified from genomic DNA by means of the immunoSEQ Assay, a bias-controlled multiplex PCR. As for the authors' bioinformatics: Within the assay, amplification of reference gene primers was used to estimate how many nucleated cells each sample contained. To quantify the absolute abundance of each unique TCRbeta CDR3 rearrangement, sequence reads were collapsed and filtered. For each sample, productive Simpson clonality was calculated as the square root of Simpson's diversity index across productive rearrangements. TCRdb mirrors the immuneACCESS table, restricted to in-frame sequences. Some clones are absent from its copies; in checked studies, under half trace to an unresolved V gene, and the reason for the others is unknown. The DNA gave D and trimming, while V, J and clone size come from that table. This sample comprises about 250,000 clones, approximately 85% of them detected only once. The top ten constitute 5% to 6% of the sample.

The sample holds a few counts of this clone. Its cognate antigen has yet to be identified. The input lacks base qualities; no much larger clone sits a single base away. At one collaborating source in Seattle, patients were enrolled during active infection and were followed longitudinally through the course of disease. Collaborating institutions collected whole blood in K2EDTA tubes following their own protocols. For TCRbeta analysis, collaborator samples were shipped as frozen whole blood, as isolated PBMCs, or as DNA extracted from either sample type. This TCR came from a woman aged 80 or over with COVID-19, enrolled during active disease. The rearranged chain carries TRBV5-1 and TRBJ1-4; TRBD1 aligns with 7 central bases. The material sequenced was peripheral blood. For the CDR3, the sequence is CASSFTGVTTNEKLFF. The DNA sequence is given as TGCGCCAGCAGCTTCACAGGGGTTACAACTAATGAAAAACTGTTTTTT.